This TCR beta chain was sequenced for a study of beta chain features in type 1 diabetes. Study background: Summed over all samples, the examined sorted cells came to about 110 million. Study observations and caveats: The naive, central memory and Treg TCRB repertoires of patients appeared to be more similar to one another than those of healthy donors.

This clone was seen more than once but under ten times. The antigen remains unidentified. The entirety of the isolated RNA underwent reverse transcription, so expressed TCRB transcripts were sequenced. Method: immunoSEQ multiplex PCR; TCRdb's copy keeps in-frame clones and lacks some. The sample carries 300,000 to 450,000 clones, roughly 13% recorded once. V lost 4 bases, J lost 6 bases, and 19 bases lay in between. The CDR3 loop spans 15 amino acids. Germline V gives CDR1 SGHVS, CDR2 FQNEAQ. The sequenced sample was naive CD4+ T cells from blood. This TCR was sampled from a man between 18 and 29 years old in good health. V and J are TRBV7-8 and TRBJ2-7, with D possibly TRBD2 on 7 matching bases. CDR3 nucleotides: TGTGCCAGCAGCTCTCTATGGGGGGGGGCCAGCGAGCAGTACTTC. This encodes CASSSLWGGASEQYF.